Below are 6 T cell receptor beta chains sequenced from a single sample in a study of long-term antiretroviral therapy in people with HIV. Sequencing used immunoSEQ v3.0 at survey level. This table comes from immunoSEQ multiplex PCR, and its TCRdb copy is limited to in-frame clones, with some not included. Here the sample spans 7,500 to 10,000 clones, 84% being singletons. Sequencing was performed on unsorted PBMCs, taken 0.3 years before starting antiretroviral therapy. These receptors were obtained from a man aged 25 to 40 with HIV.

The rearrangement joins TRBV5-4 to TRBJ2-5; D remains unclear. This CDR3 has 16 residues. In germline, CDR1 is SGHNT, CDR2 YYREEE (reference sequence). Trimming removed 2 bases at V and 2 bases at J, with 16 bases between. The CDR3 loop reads CASSFWAAPDQETQYF. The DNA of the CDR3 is TGTGCCAGCAGCTTTTGGGCGGCTCCGGATCAAGAGACCCAGTACTTC.

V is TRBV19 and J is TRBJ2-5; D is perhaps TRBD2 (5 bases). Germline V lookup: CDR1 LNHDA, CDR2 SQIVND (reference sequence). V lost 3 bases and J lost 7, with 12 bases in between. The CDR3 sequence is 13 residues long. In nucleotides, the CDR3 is TGTGCCAGTAGTATCCGAGGGCAGGTGACCCAGTACTTC. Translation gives CASSIRGQVTQYF. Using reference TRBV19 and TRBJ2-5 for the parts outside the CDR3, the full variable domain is DGGITQSPKYLFRKEGQNVTLSCEQNLNHDAMYWYRQDPGQGLRLIYYSQIVNDFQKGDIAEGYSVSREKKESFPLTVTSAQKNPTAFYLCASSIRGQVTQYFGPGTRLLVL.

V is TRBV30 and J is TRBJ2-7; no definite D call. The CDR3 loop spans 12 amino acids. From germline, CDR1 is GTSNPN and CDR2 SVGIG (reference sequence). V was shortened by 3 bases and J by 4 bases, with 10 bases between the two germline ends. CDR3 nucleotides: TGTGCCTGGAGGCTAATTGGGTACGAGCAGTACTTC. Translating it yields CAWRLIGYEQYF.

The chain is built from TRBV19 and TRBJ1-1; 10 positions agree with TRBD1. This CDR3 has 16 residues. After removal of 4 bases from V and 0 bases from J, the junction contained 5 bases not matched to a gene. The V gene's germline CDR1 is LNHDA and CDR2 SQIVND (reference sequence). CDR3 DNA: TGTGCCAGTAGTACCCGGGACAGGGGATTGAACACTGAAGCTTTCTTT. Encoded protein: CASSTRDRGLNTEAFF. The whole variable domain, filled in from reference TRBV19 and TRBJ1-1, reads DGGITQSPKYLFRKEGQNVTLSCEQNLNHDAMYWYRQDPGQGLRLIYYSQIVNDFQKGDIAEGYSVSREKKESFPLTVTSAQKNPTAFYLCASSTRDRGLNTEAFFGQGTRLTVV.

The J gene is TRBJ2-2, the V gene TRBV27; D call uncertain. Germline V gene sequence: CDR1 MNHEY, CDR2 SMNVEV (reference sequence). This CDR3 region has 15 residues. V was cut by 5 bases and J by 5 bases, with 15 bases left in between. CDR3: CASSDPRNPTGELFF. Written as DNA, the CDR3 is TGTGCCAGCAGTGACCCCAGGAATCCGACCGGGGAGCTGTTTTTT.

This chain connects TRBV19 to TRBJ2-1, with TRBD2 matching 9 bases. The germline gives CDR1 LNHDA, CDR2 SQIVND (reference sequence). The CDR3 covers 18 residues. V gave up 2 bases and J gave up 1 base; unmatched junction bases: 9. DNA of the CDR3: TGTGCCAGTAGTATAAGGGACAGCGGGGGGCCTTCCTACAATGAGCAGTTCTTC. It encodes CASSIRDSGGPSYNEQFF.